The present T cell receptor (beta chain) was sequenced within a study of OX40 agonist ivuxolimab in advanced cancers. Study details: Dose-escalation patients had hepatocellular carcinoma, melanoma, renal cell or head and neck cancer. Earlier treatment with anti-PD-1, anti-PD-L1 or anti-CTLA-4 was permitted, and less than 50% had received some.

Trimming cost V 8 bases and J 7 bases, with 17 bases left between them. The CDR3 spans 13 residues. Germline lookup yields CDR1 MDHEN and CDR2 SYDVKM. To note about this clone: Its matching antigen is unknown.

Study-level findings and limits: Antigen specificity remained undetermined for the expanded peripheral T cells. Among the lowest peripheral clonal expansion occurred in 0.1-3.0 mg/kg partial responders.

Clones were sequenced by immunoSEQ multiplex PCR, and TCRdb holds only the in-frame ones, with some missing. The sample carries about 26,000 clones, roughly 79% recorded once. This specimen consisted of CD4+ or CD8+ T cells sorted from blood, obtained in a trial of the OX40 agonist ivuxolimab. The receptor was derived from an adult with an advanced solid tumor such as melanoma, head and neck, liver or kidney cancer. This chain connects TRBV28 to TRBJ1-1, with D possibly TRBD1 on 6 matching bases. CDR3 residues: CASVVVEGGEAFF. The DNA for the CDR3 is TGTGCCAGCGTCGTAGTAGAAGGGGGTGAAGCTTTCTTT.